This T cell receptor (beta chain) was recorded in a study of blood T cell repertoires in COVID-19. Whole-study context: In Cohort 3, a recovered donor had either two negative PCRs, clearance, or symptom resolution. T cells, B-cell-depleted T cells, or PBMCs provided the cDNA or gDNA that served as material.

The CDR3 runs 12 residues. Germline V gene sequence: CDR1 WSHSY, CDR2 SAAADI. The V end was cut by 5 bases, the J end by 3 bases, with 7 bases between. Across over 20 US areas, participants ranged in age from roughly 18 to 95 years. Original methodology: The assay estimated nucleated cells by amplifying reference gene primers. Using immunoSEQ multiplex PCR, the repertoire was profiled, and TCRdb retains in-frame clones only, with some absent. The V and J calls and clone size come from that table; D and trimming were worked out from the DNA. Of 350,000 to 450,000 clones detected, 80% to 90% appear once; the ten largest clones hold 1.9%.

The sample comprised PBMCs or T cells enriched from blood (not recorded which). This chain connects TRBV10-2 to TRBJ2-5, with D perhaps TRBD1 (5 bases). This receptor was obtained from a man aged 35 to 55 in a cohort exposed to, infected with or recovered from COVID-19 (not recorded which). CDR3: CASSWTKETQYF. CDR3 sequence (DNA): TGCGCCAGCAGTTGGACAAAAGAGACCCAGTACTTC.